These 27 T cell receptor beta chains share one sample of origin, sequenced in a study of patients and donors after allogeneic stem cell transplantation (dated by TCRdb to the early 2020s). Libraries came from RT-PCR. Sequencing was performed on a NextSeq 550. The public reads were run again by TCRdb, first through fastp at Q25 and then through MiXCR, and only productive beta chains were kept. Rows matching on CDR3 protein sequence are summarized as one entry with the most common DNA and genes. The sample records some 200,000 distinct CDR3 sequences, more than 35% of which are singletons. The ten most abundant clones make up approximately 32% of the sample. Material: blood, either unsorted or a sorted T cell fraction (not recorded which). Receptors originate from a human donor who was either an allogeneic HSCT recipient or a stem cell or donor lymphocyte infusion donor (not recorded which). It is not recorded whose cells these are; they may come from a transplant donor.

The V and J genes are TRBV3-1 and TRBJ2-7; 14 bases are shared with TRBD2. Germline loops: CDR1 LGHDT, CDR2 YNNKEL (reference sequence). CDR3 length equals 17 residues. The V gene end was trimmed by 6 bases and the J gene end by 3 bases; junction bases not matched to a gene: 10. CDR3 protein: CASSPGTSGRKIYEQYF. CDR3 in DNA: TGTGCCAGCAGTCCCGGGACTAGCGGGAGAAAAATCTACGAGCAGTACTTC.

In DNA form, the CDR3 reads TGCGCCAGCAGCCAAGAAAGGGGACAAGAGACCCAGTACTTC. The encoded protein is CASSQERGQETQYF. J is TRBJ2-5 and V is TRBV4-3; TRBD1 is a possible D gene (5 bases). Germline CDR1 is LGHNA and CDR2 is YSLEER. This CDR3 has 14 amino acids. V was pared by 0 bases and J by 2 bases, with 7 bases between.

V and J are TRBV18 and TRBJ1-6, with D maybe TRBD1 (6 bases). CDR1 KGHSH and CDR2 LQKENI come from the germline V gene. The length of the CDR3 is 16 residues. Trimming pared 0 bases from V and 5 bases from J, leaving 11 bases between. This CDR3 reads CASSPPRGADNSPLHF. Here the CDR3 DNA reads TGTGCCAGCTCACCACCGAGGGGGGCTGATAATTCACCCCTCCACTTT.

V and J are TRBV12-3 or TRBV12-4 and TRBJ1-1; perhaps TRBD1 as D (6 bases). This CDR3 has 15 residues. Deletions cut 2 bases from V and 1 base from J, with 11 bases between. CDR3 in DNA: TGTGCCAGCAGTTTACTTCAGGACAGGAACACTGAAGCTTTCTTT. Translation: CASSLLQDRNTEAFF.

V usage is TRBV3-1 and J usage is TRBJ1-4, with 7 bases identical to TRBD1. With 5 bases clipped from V and 10 bases from J, the junction kept 13 bases outside the gene matches. The germline gives CDR1 LGHDT, CDR2 YNNKEL (reference sequence). The CDR3 loop spans 15 amino acids. For the CDR3, the DNA is TGTGCCAGCAGCACCTCGGACAGGAGGGATGCAAAACTGTTTTTT. It translates to CASSTSDRRDAKLFF.

V gene TRBV25-1 combines with J gene TRBJ1-4; 7 positions match TRBD1. The germline V gene has CDR1 MGHDK and CDR2 SYGVNS. V lost 5 bases to trimming and J lost 8 bases; unmatched junction nucleotides: 5. The CDR3 sequence is 13 residues long. CDR3 amino acids: CASSLQGREKLFF. CDR3 bases: TGTGCCAGCAGTTTACAGGGGAGGGAAAAACTGTTTTTT.

This clonotype was seen a few times. CDR3 nucleotides: TGTGCCAGCAGTCTCAGACTAGCGGGAGCTAGAGATGAGCAGTTCTTC. Translating it yields CASSLRLAGARDEQFF. The genes are TRBV6-5 and TRBJ2-1; 12 bases align to TRBD2. The CDR3 sequence is 16 residues long. Germline lookup yields CDR1 MNHEY and CDR2 SVGAGI. After removal of 5 bases from V and 8 bases from J, the junction contained 10 bases not matched to a gene.

This chain connects TRBV6-2 or TRBV6-3 to TRBJ2-3, with no clear D. Trimming pared 0 bases from V and 0 bases from J, leaving 13 bases between. The CDR3 covers 17 residues. CDR1 MNHEY and CDR2 SVGEGT come from the germline V gene. CDR3 protein: CASSYSPDPVSTDTQYF. CDR3 coding DNA: TGTGCCAGCAGTTACTCGCCAGACCCGGTGAGCACAGATACGCAGTATTTT.

This chain links TRBV6-6 with TRBJ1-5, with D possibly matching TRBD1 (5 bases). Germline lookup yields CDR1 MNHNY and CDR2 SVGAGI (reference sequence). The CDR3 has 14 residues. Trimming left V 10 bases short and J 2 bases short, with 15 bases between. Written as DNA, the CDR3 is TGTGCCACCCAGGCTGGGGGTGGCAATCAGCCCCAGCATTTT. Its translation: CATQAGGGNQPQHF.

This clonotype was counted once. J is TRBJ2-3 and V is TRBV30, with 8 bases matching TRBD2. V lost 4 bases and J lost 4; bases outside the gene matches: 16. CDR3 length: 17 residues. Germline CDR1 GTSNPN, CDR2 SVGIG (reference sequence). The DNA for the CDR3 is TGTGCCTGGATGCCATTAAGGCTAGCGGGTCTCCCAGATACGCAGTATTTT. Translating it yields CAWMPLRLAGLPDTQYF. Using reference TRBV30 and TRBJ2-3 for the parts outside the CDR3, the full variable domain is SQTIHQWPATLVQPVGSPLSLECTVEGTSNPNLYWYRQAAGRGLQLLFYSVGIGQISSEVPQNLSASRPQDRQFILSSKKLLLSDSGFYLCAWMPLRLAGLPDTQYFGPGTRLTVL.

This clonotype came up once. The rearrangement joins TRBV7-7 to TRBJ2-3; no clear D. There are 14 residues in the CDR3. Trimming took 3 bases from V and 1 from J, leaving 8 bases between them. The germline V gene encodes CDR1 SSHAT and CDR2 FNYEAQ (reference sequence). This chain's CDR3 is CASSFSGGTDTQYF. CDR3 nucleotide sequence: TGTGCCAGCAGCTTTTCTGGCGGCACAGATACGCAGTATTTT.

The V gene is TRBV6-2 or TRBV6-3, the J gene TRBJ2-7; D is perhaps TRBD1 or TRBD2 (6 bases each). Germline V CDR1 and CDR2: MNHEY, SVGEGT. This CDR3 comprises 14 residues. V shed 5 bases and J shed 0 bases, with 11 bases lying between them. CDR3 DNA: TGTGCCAGCAGTCCGTCGGGGGCCTCCTACGAGCAGTACTTC. Translated, it gives CASSPSGASYEQYF.

A few counts support this clonotype. The CDR3 protein is CASSSILAGVLSYEQYF. In nucleotides, the CDR3 is TGTGCCAGCAGCTCCATACTAGCGGGAGTTCTGTCCTACGAGCAGTACTTC. The chain recombines TRBV28 with TRBJ2-7, with 11 nucleotides matching TRBD2. The CDR3 runs 17 residues. Germline V lookup: CDR1 MDHEN, CDR2 SYDVKM. V lost 6 bases, J lost 1 base, and 11 bases stayed unmatched.

The rearrangement uses TRBV18 and TRBJ2-7; D is unresolved. The V gene lost 2 bases and the J gene lost 6 bases, with 14 bases spanning the gap. CDR3 size: 14 residues. Germline V gene data show CDR1 as KGHSH and CDR2 as LQKENI. The CDR3 protein is CASSPLGQVSEQYF. The CDR3 coding sequence is TGTGCCAGCTCACCATTGGGTCAGGTCTCCGAGCAGTACTTC. Full variable domain (rest looked up from reference TRBV18 and TRBJ2-7): NAGVMQNPRHLVRRRGQEARLRCSPMKGHSHVYWYRQLPEEGLKFMVYLQKENIIDESGMPKERFSAEFPKEGPSILRIQQVVRGDSAAYFCASSPLGQVSEQYFGPGTRLTVT.

The rearrangement joins TRBV12-3 or TRBV12-4 to TRBJ1-3, with no clear D. V was shortened by 3 bases and J by 2 bases, with 14 bases between the two germline ends. This CDR3 is 16 amino acids long. The CDR3 bases are TGTGCCAGCAGTTTGGGCGACATCATCACTGGAAACACCATATATTTT. Residues: CASSLGDIITGNTIYF.

This clonotype turned up a few times. V gene TRBV5-1 combines with J gene TRBJ2-7; tentative D call: TRBD1 (5 bases). Germline V gene data show CDR1 as SGHRS and CDR2 as YFSETQ. The V gene lost 0 bases and the J gene lost 0 bases, with 10 bases spanning the gap. This CDR3 has 15 residues. CDR3 residues: CASSLGDRFSYEQYF. The CDR3 nucleotides read TGCGCCAGCAGCTTGGGAGACAGATTCTCCTACGAGCAGTACTTC.

The gene calls are TRBV2 and TRBJ2-3, with 9 nucleotides matching TRBD1. There are 14 residues in the CDR3. Germline V lookup: CDR1 SNHLY, CDR2 FYNNEI. J lost 4 bases, V lost 8 bases, and 7 bases had no gene match. For the CDR3, the DNA is TGTGCCAGCTCCGACAGGGGGTTGGCAGATACGCAGTATTTT. This encodes CASSDRGLADTQYF.

This chain links TRBV28 with TRBJ2-7, with D possibly matching TRBD2 (6 bases). CDR1 is MDHEN, CDR2 SYDVKM, per germline. V lost 6 bases and J 5 bases, leaving 20 bases between the germline ends. CDR3 length equals 15 residues. CDR3 sequence: CASSLSGGRGNEQYF. The CDR3, as DNA: TGTGCCAGCAGCCTATCTGGGGGACGGGGGAACGAGCAGTACTTC.

This clonotype was picked up a small number of times. The chain has TRBV5-8 and TRBJ1-4; no clear D. The V gene's germline CDR1 is SGHTS and CDR2 YDEGEE. The V end lost 5 bases, the J end lost 5 bases, and 4 bases lay between the germline ends. There are 11 residues in the CDR3. The CDR3 DNA reads as TGTGCCAGCAGTATGAATGAAAAACTGTTTTTT. It specifies CASSMNEKLFF.

This clonotype was seen only once. The chain links TRBV4-2 to TRBJ2-7, with D perhaps matching TRBD1 or TRBD2 (5 bases each). V gave up 1 base and J gave up 2 bases, with 12 bases separating them. CDR3 length equals 15 residues. Germline CDR1 is LGHNA and CDR2 is YNFKEQ. In nucleotides, the CDR3 is TGTGCCAGCAGCCAAGTCGGGACGATCACCTACGAGCAGTACTTC. It is translated as CASSQVGTITYEQYF.

The chain combines TRBV12-3 or TRBV12-4 with TRBJ1-1; 10 nucleotides line up with TRBD1. The CDR3 loop spans 13 amino acids. Germline trimming cut 3 bases from V and 7 bases from J; bases unmatched to any gene: 2. In DNA, the CDR3 is TGTGCCAGCAGTTTCCGGACAGGGGGTGAAGCTTTCTTT. It is translated as CASSFRTGGEAFF.

The rearrangement uses TRBV20-1 and TRBJ1-1, with a weak D call TRBD1 (5 bases). The CDR3 contains 12 residues. The V end was cut by 6 bases, the J end by 5 bases, with 13 bases between. Per the germline V gene, CDR1 is DFQATT and CDR2 is SNEGSKA (reference sequence). The CDR3 region is CSAPGTATEAFF. The CDR3 DNA is TGCAGTGCACCCGGGACGGCGACTGAAGCTTTCTTT.

The rearrangement links TRBV12-3 or TRBV12-4 to TRBJ2-5; D is undetermined. V was cut by 6 bases and J by 4 bases, with 15 bases left in between. This CDR3 contains 14 residues. The CDR3 sequence is CASRTTAGGETQYF. CDR3 DNA sequence: TGTGCCAGCAGGACAACGGCAGGCGGAGAGACCCAGTACTTC.

This rearrangement joins TRBV6-2 or TRBV6-3 to TRBJ2-1; D remains unclear. The CDR3 has 16 amino acids. V lost 0 bases to trimming and J lost 3 bases, with 12 bases between them. The germline CDR1 and CDR2 sequences are MNHEY and SVGEGT. The CDR3 DNA sequence: TGTGCCAGCAGTTACTCCTACCTAGATAACTACAATGAGCAGTTCTTC. Translating it yields CASSYSYLDNYNEQFF.

This clonotype was observed a few times. The chain links TRBV7-9 to TRBJ1-4; perhaps TRBD1 as D (6 bases). With 5 bases removed from V and 3 bases from J, the gap between germline ends came to 10 bases. Looked up from germline, CDR1 is SEHNR and CDR2 is FQNEAQ (reference sequence). The CDR3 length is 14 residues. The CDR3 coding sequence is TGTGCCAGCAGCCACCCAGGGGCTAATGAAAAACTGTTTTTT. Amino acid sequence: CASSHPGANEKLFF.

This CDR3 is CASSFGVGYGYTF. Written as DNA, the CDR3 is TGCGCCAGCAGCTTCGGGGTCGGCTATGGCTACACCTTC. This chain uses TRBV5-1 with TRBJ1-2; D not resolved. CDR3 length equals 13 residues. The ends were cut back, 2 bases at V and 4 bases at J, with 9 bases in the middle. Per germline, CDR1 SGHRS and CDR2 YFSETQ.

There are a few counts of this clonotype. The CDR3 here is CASSTQTRNSGNTIYF. CDR3 nucleotide sequence: TGTGCCAGCAGTACTCAGACACGAAACTCTGGAAACACCATATATTTT. V and J are TRBV12-3 or TRBV12-4 and TRBJ1-3; D uncertain. V was clipped by 5 bases and J by 0 bases, with 14 bases between them. This CDR3 spans 16 amino acids.